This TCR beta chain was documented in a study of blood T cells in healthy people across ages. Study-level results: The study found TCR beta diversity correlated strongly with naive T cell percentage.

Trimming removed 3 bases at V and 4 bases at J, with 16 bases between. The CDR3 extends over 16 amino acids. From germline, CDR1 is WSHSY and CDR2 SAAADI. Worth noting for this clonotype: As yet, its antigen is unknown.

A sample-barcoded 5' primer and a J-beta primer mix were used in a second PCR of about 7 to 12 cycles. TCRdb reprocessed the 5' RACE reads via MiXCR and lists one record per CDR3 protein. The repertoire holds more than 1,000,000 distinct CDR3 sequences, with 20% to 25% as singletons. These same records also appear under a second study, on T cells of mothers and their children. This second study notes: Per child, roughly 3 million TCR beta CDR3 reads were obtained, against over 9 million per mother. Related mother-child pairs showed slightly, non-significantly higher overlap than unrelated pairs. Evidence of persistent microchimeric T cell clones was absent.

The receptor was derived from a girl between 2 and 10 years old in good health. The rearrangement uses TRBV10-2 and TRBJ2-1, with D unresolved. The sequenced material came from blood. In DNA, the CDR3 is TGCGCCAGCAGTGATCTTGTTGCGGTTGATTACAATGAGCAGTTCTTC. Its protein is CASSDLVAVDYNEQFF.